This TCR beta chain was documented in a study of blood T cell repertoires in COVID-19. The V and J ends lost 8 bases and 2 bases respectively, with 12 bases between them. This CDR3 is 13 amino acids long. Germline V CDR1 and CDR2: LNHDA, SQIVND (reference sequence). Sequencing used immunoSEQ multiplex PCR; TCRdb keeps in-frame clones, though not all of them. The data contain about 320,000 clones, around 85% of them singletons. This study enrolled people aged 18 to 89 from around 26 US geographic areas. Clinical histories supplied by participants themselves formed the basis of cohort assignment. The rearrangement links TRBV19 to TRBJ1-1; D remains ambiguous. The receptor's source is a woman in her twenties or thirties who had been exposed to COVID-19. Input material: PBMCs or T cells enriched from blood (not recorded which). CDR3 DNA: TGTGCCAGTCGTACGGGATTCAACACTGAAGCTTTCTTT. Translating it yields CASRTGFNTEAFF.